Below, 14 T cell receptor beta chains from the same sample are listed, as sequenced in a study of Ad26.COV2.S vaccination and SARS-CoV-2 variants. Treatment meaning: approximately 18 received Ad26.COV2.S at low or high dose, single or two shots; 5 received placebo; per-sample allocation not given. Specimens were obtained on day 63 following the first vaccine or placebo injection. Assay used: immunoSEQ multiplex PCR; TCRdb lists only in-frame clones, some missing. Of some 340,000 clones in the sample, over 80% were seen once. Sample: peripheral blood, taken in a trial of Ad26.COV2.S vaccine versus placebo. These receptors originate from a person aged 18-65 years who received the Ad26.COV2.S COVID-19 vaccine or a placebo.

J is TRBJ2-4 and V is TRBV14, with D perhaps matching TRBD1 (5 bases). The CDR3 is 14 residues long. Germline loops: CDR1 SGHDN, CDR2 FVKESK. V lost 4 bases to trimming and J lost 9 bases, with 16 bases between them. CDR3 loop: CASSPLVPQGIQYF. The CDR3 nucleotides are TGTGCCAGCAGCCCCCTGGTTCCCCAGGGCATTCAGTACTTC.

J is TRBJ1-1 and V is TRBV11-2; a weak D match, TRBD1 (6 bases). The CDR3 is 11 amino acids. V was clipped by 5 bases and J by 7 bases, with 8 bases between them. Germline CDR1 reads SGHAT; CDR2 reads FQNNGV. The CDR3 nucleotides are TGTGCCAGCAGCGTGGACAGTGAAGCTTTCTTT. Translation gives CASSVDSEAFF.

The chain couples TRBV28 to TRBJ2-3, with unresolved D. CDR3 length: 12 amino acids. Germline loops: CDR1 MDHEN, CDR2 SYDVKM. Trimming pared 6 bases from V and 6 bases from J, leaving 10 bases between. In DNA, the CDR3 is TGTGCCAGCAGGGGGTTCGGGGATACGCAGTATTTT. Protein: CASRGFGDTQYF.

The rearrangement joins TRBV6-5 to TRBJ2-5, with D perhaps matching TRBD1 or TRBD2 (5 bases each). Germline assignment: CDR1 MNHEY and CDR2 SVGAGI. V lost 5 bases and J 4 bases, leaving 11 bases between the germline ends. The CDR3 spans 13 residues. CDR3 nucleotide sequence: TGTGCCAGCAGTATGGGACCCGGAGAGACCCAGTACTTC. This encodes CASSMGPGETQYF.

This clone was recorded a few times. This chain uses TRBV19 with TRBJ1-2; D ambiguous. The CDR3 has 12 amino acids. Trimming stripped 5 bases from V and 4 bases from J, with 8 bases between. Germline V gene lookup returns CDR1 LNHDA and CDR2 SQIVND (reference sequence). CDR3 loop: CASSSYPYGYTF. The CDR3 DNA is TGTGCCAGTAGTTCCTACCCCTATGGCTACACCTTC.

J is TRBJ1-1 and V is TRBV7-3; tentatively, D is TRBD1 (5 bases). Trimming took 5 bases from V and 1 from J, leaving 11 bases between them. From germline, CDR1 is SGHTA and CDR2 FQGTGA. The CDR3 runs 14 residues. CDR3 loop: CASSPGHSNTEAFF. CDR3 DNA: TGTGCCAGCAGCCCCGGACACTCGAACACTGAAGCTTTCTTT.

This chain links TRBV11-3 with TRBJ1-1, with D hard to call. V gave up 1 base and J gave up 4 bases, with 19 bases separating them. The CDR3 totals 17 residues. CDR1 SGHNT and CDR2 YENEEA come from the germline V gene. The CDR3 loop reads CASSLVDIRGGFTEAFF. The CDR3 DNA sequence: TGTGCCAGCAGCTTAGTTGATATTCGGGGAGGATTCACTGAAGCTTTCTTT.

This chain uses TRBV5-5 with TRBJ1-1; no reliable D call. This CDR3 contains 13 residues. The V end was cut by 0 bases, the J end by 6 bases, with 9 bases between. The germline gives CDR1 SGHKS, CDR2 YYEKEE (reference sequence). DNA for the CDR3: TGTGCCAGCAGCTTGGCAAACAGTCCTGAAGCTTTCTTT. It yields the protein CASSLANSPEAFF.

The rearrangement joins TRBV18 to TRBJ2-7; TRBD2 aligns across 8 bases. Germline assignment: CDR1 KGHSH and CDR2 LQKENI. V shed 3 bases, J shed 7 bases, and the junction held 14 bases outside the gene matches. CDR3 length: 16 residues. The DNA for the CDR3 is TGTGCCAGCTCACCCCTCGGACTAGCCTCCCAGGAGGAGCAGTACTTC. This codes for CASSPLGLASQEEQYF.

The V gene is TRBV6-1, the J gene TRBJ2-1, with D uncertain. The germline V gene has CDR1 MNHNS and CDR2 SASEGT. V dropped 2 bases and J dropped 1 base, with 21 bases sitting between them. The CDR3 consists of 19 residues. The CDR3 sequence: CASSELPVIQYDSYNEQFF. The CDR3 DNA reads TGTGCCAGCAGTGAACTCCCCGTAATACAATACGATTCCTACAATGAGCAGTTCTTC.

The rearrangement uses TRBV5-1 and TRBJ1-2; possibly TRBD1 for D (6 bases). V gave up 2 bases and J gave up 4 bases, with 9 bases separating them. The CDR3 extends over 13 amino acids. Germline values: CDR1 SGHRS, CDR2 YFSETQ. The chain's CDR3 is CASSFDRLYGYTF. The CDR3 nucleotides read TGCGCCAGCAGCTTCGACAGGCTCTATGGCTACACCTTC.

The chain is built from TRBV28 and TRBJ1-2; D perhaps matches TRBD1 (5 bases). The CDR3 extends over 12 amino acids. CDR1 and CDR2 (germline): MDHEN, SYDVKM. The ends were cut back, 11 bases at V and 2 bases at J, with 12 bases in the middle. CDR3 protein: CAGGKQNYGYTF. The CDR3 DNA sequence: TGTGCCGGGGGGAAACAAAACTATGGCTACACCTTC.

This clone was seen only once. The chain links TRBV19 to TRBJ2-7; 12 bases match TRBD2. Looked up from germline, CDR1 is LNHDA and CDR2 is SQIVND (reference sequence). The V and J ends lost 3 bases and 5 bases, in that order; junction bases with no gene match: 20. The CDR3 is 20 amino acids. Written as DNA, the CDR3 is TGTGCCAGTAGTATTTACGGGACAAGCGGACTAGCGGGGCGCCGGGACGAGCAGTACTTC. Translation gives CASSIYGTSGLAGRRDEQYF.

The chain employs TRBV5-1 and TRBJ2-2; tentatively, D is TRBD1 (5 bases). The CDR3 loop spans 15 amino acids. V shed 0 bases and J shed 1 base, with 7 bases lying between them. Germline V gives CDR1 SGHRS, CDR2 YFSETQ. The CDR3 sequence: CASSLDRLNTGELFF. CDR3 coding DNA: TGCGCCAGCAGCTTGGACAGGTTGAACACCGGGGAGCTGTTTTTT.